These 13 T cell receptor beta chains were sequenced from one sample in a study of Graves' ophthalmopathy and Graves' hyperthyroidism. From RNA, the CDR3 regions of TCR beta chains were amplified and sequenced. The first-round RT-PCR employed HTBI primers together with the Qiagen OneStep RT-PCR kit. A multiplex PCR was then performed as the second round. MiXCR, run by TCRdb on the multiplex PCR reads, gives a single entry per CDR3 protein. The data contain 600,000 to 650,000 distinct CDR3 sequences, roughly 20% of them singletons. The source material was peripheral blood. The receptors shown here come from a woman under 30 with stable Graves' hyperthyroidism. Some clones in this sample may be carry-over from other donors' samples.

This clonotype appeared a few times. V usage is TRBV18 and J usage is TRBJ2-5; 7 bases map to TRBD1. Trimming took 0 bases from V and 6 from J; bases not matched to a gene: 7. The CDR3 extends over 15 amino acids. Germline-derived CDR1 and CDR2 are KGHSH and LQKENI. The CDR3 region is CASSPPWQGVKTQYF. As DNA, the CDR3 is TGTGCCAGCTCACCACCATGGCAGGGGGTGAAGACCCAGTACTTC.

This clonotype was counted only a few times. The genes are TRBV20-1 and TRBJ1-5, with 10 bases aligning to TRBD1. CDR1 and CDR2 from the germline V gene are DFQATT and SNEGSKA (reference sequence). V lost 1 base to trimming and J lost 1 base; unmatched junction nucleotides: 4. The CDR3 contains 16 residues. In nucleotides, the CDR3 is TGCAGTGCTAGAGGACAGGGGGCTTGGAGCAATCAGCCCCAGCATTTT. Translated: CSARGQGAWSNQPQHF.

Worth noting for this clonotype: Since the CDR3 does not end with the conserved phenylalanine or tryptophan, this likely comes from a read error. The V gene is TRBV6-4, the J gene TRBJ1-1, with TRBD1 matching over 7 bases. J gave up 1 base and V 6 bases, and 2 bases lay outside the gene matches. Germline loops: CDR1 MRHNA, CDR2 SNTAGT. The CDR3 runs 13 residues. The CDR3 sequence is CASRRTGNTEAFY. CDR3 sequence (DNA): TGTGCCAGCAGACGGACAGGGAACACTGAAGCTTTCTAT.

The sample holds a few counts of this clonotype. The V and J genes are TRBV24-1 and TRBJ2-5; D gene ambiguous. V gave up 3 bases and J gave up 5 bases, with 3 bases separating them. The CDR3 loop spans 11 amino acids. The germline V gene has CDR1 KGHDR and CDR2 SFDVKD. This CDR3 reads CATSDMETQYF. In DNA form, the CDR3 reads TGTGCCACCAGTGATATGGAGACCCAGTACTTC.

This clonotype occurred many times. The rearrangement joins TRBV5-1 to TRBJ1-2; D not certain. V gave up 4 bases and J gave up 8 bases, with 12 bases separating them. This CDR3 is built from 12 residues. The germline CDR1 and CDR2 sequences are SGHRS and YFSETQ. The CDR3 loop is CASSASLGGYTF. The CDR3 DNA reads TGCGCCAGCAGCGCATCGTTGGGGGGCTACACCTTC.

The table lists this clonotype with many counts. The rearrangement uses TRBV28 and TRBJ2-7, with unresolved D. Between the trimmed V and J ends, which lost 6 bases and 3 bases, there was a span of 9 bases. CDR1 and CDR2 (germline): MDHEN, SYDVKM. This CDR3 is built from 12 residues. CDR3 sequence: CASSDGYYEQYF. CDR3 DNA: TGTGCCAGCAGCGATGGGTACTACGAGCAGTACTTC.

This clonotype was observed many times. The gene calls are TRBV20-1 and TRBJ2-7; 8 bases agree with TRBD1. J lost 3 bases, V lost 2 bases, and 3 bases had no gene match. This CDR3 has 13 residues. Per the germline V gene, CDR1 is DFQATT and CDR2 is SNEGSKA (reference sequence). CDR3 amino acids: CSARPGQVYEQYF. Here the CDR3 DNA reads TGCAGTGCTAGACCGGGACAGGTCTACGAGCAGTACTTC.

This clonotype was seen many times. The chain combines TRBV5-1 with TRBJ2-7; D is perhaps TRBD1 or TRBD2 (5 bases each). The germline V and J ends were trimmed by 1 base and 0 bases, with 11 bases remaining between them. The CDR3 runs to 15 residues. Germline CDR1 SGHRS, CDR2 YFSETQ. CDR3 sequence: CASSLYPGTSYEQYF. CDR3 bases: TGCGCCAGCAGCTTGTATCCAGGGACCTCCTACGAGCAGTACTTC.

This clonotype was detected ten times or more. This chain uses TRBV6-5 with TRBJ2-2, with unresolved D. Trimming left V 5 bases short and J 0 bases short, with 13 bases between. Germline assignment: CDR1 MNHEY and CDR2 SVGAGI. The CDR3 totals 16 residues. In nucleotides, the CDR3 is TGTGCCAGCAGTCCGCCCTTGTGGACGAACACCGGGGAGCTGTTTTTT. This codes for CASSPPLWTNTGELFF.

In this sample, this clonotype turned up many times. The chain combines TRBV6-2 or TRBV6-3 with TRBJ1-2, with D possibly matching TRBD1 (6 bases). V was clipped by 3 bases and J by 1 base, with 21 bases between them. This CDR3 region has 18 residues. Germline CDR1 reads MNHEY; CDR2 reads SVGEGT. The chain's CDR3 is CASSYAGQLKGRNYGYTF. The DNA for the CDR3 is TGTGCCAGCAGTTATGCCGGACAGCTGAAGGGACGTAACTATGGCTACACCTTC.

The chain employs TRBV6-1 and TRBJ2-7; D remains ambiguous. This CDR3 is 16 amino acids long. Germline CDR1 MNHNS, CDR2 SASEGT. V was shortened by 4 bases and J by 1 base, with 17 bases between the two germline ends. In DNA, the CDR3 is TGTGCCAGCAGTGGAAAACTCTTGCCCGTATCCTACGAGCAGTACTTC. Its translation is CASSGKLLPVSYEQYF.

This clonotype was counted ten times or more. For the CDR3, the DNA is TGCAGCGTTTCTAGACAGACGAACACCGGGGAGCTGTTTTTT. This sequence encodes CSVSRQTNTGELFF. V and J are TRBV29-1 and TRBJ2-2; perhaps TRBD1 as D (5 bases). The V end was cut by 5 bases, the J end by 0 bases, with 10 bases between. CDR1 and CDR2 from the germline V gene are SQVTM and ANQGSEA. The CDR3 has 14 residues.

This clonotype was observed at least ten times. This chain joins TRBV28 and TRBJ1-6; TRBD1 agrees at 7 bases. This CDR3 contains 18 residues. After removal of 6 bases from V and 10 bases from J, the junction contained 21 bases not matched to a gene. Germline CDR1 is MDHEN and CDR2 is SYDVKM. CDR3 residues: CASSQESDRLYRDSPLHF. The CDR3 bases are TGTGCCAGCAGCCAAGAGTCGGACAGGCTTTATCGTGACTCACCCCTCCACTTT.